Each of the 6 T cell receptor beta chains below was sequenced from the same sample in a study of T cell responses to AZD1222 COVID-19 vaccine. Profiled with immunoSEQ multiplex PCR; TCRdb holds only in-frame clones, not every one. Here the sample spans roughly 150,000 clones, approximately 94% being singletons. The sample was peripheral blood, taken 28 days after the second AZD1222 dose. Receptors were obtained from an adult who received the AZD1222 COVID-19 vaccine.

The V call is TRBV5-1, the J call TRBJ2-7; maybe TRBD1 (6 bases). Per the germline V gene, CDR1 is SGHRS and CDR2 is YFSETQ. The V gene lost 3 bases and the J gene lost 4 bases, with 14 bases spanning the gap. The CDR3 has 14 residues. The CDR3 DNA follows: TGCGCCAGCAGCTGGCAGGGGACCACTTACGAGCAGTACTTC. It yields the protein CASSWQGTTYEQYF.

The CDR3 DNA reads as TGCAGCGTTGTGGGTCCGACGATGAGCACTGAAGCTTTCTTT. It yields the protein CSVVGPTMSTEAFF. The chain links TRBV29-1 to TRBJ1-1; D remains ambiguous. V dropped 4 bases and J dropped 4 bases, with 16 bases sitting between them. This CDR3 has 14 residues. Germline assignment: CDR1 SQVTM and CDR2 ANQGSEA.

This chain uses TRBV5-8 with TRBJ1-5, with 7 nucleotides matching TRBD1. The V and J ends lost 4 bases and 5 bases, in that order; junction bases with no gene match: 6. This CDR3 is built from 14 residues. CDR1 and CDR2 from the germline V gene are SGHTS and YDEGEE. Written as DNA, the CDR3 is TGTGCCAGCAGCAGCCGACAGGGAGATCAGCCCCAGCATTTT. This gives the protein CASSSRQGDQPQHF.

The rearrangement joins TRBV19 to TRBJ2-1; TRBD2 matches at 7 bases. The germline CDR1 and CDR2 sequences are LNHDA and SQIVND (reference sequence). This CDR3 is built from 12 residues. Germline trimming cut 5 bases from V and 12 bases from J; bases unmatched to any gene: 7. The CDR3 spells CASSSFSGLQFF. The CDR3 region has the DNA TGTGCCAGTAGTTCTTTTAGCGGGCTGCAGTTCTTC.

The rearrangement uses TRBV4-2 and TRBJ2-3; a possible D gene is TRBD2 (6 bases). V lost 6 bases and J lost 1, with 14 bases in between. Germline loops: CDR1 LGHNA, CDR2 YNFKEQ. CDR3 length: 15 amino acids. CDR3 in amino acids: CASSPGVAGTDTQYF. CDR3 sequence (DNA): TGTGCCAGCAGTCCCGGGGTAGCGGGCACAGATACGCAGTATTTT.

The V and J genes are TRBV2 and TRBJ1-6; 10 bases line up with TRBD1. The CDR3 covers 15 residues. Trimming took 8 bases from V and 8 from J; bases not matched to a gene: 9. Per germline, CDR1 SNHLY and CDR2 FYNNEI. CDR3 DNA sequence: TGTGCCAGCCAGGGGACCGGGACAGGGGATTCACCCCTCCACTTT. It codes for CASQGTGTGDSPLHF.